This is a list of T cell receptor beta chains from one sample in a study of T cells in Graves' hyperthyroidism and ophthalmopathy. TCRdb reprocessed the multiplex PCR reads via MiXCR and lists one record per CDR3 protein. The table records under 350,000 distinct CDR3 sequences, about 17% of them present only once. The sample was blood. These receptors all stem from a woman aged 55-69 years with Graves' ophthalmopathy. Both conserved end residues are part of each CDR3. The D gene is left open where the match is weak. Expanded clones are given a class, and other clones once, few, many or no size at all.

J: TRBJ1-5; size: NA; D: TRBD1; V: TRBV7-8; CDR3: CASSLGTGGANQPQHF; DNA: TGTGCCAGCAGCTTAGGCACAGGGGGCGCGAATCAGCCCCAGCATTTT
J: TRBJ1-1; size: NA; D: NA; V: TRBV5-6; CDR3: CASSLGFLKNTEAFF; DNA: TGTGCCAGCAGCTTGGGGTTCCTAAAAAACACTGAGGCTTTCTTT
J: TRBJ2-5; size: many; D: TRBD2; V: TRBV7-2; CDR3: CASSFNSGSGETQYF; DNA: TGTGCCAGCAGCTTCAATAGCGGGAGCGGAGAGACCCAGTACTTC
J: TRBJ2-2; size: NA; D: TRBD1; V: TRBV24-1; CDR3: CATSDPTGANTGELFF; DNA: TGTGCCACCAGTGACCCGACAGGGGCCAACACCGGGGAGCTGTTTTTT
J: TRBJ2-1; size: NA; D: NA; V: TRBV4-3; CDR3: CASTTGTGDNEQFF; DNA: TGCGCCAGCACCACCGGGACGGGAGACAATGAGCAGTTCTTC
J: TRBJ1-1; size: NA; D: TRBD1; V: TRBV10-3; CDR3: CAIRPESTGTGDSEAFF; DNA: TGTGCCATCAGGCCCGAATCTACCGGGACAGGGGATTCTGAAGCTTTCTTT
J: TRBJ2-7; size: many; D: TRBD1; V: TRBV7-9; CDR3: CASSAGTGGSYEQYF; DNA: TGTGCCAGCAGCGCCGGGACAGGGGGCTCCTACGAGCAGTACTTC
J: TRBJ2-1; size: many; D: NA; V: TRBV20-1; CDR3: CSARGTNAYNEQFF; DNA: TGCAGTGCTAGAGGGACTAACGCCTACAATGAGCAGTTCTTC
J: TRBJ2-5; size: many; D: TRBD2; V: TRBV5-1; CDR3: CASSHPSGRGAETQYF; DNA: TGCGCCAGCAGCCACCCTAGCGGGAGAGGCGCAGAGACCCAGTACTTC
J: TRBJ1-1; size: many; D: TRBD1; V: TRBV5-4; CDR3: CASSLGQGSRLEDTEAFF; DNA: TGTGCCAGCAGCTTGGGACAGGGGAGTCGGTTGGAGGACACTGAAGCTTTCTTT
J: TRBJ2-3; size: many; D: NA; V: TRBV20-1; CDR3: CSARRSDTQYF; DNA: TGCAGTGCTAGGAGATCAGATACGCAGTATTTT
J: TRBJ2-7; size: many; D: TRBD1; V: TRBV20-1; CDR3: CSARDPGQSSYEQYF; DNA: TGCAGTGCTAGAGATCCGGGACAGAGCTCCTACGAGCAGTACTTC
J: TRBJ1-1; size: many; D: NA; V: TRBV7-9; CDR3: CASNQNTGGGTEAFF; DNA: TGTGCCAGCAACCAAAACACAGGAGGAGGGACTGAAGCTTTCTTT
J: TRBJ1-2; size: NA; D: NA; V: TRBV6-9; CDR3: CASNRQEVNYGYTF; DNA: TGTGCCAGCAACCGACAGGAGGTTAACTATGGCTACACCTTC
J: TRBJ1-2; size: few; D: NA; V: TRBV2; CDR3: CASTQEFTTYGYTF; DNA: TGTGCCAGCACGCAGGAGTTTACGACGTATGGCTACACCTTC
J: TRBJ1-6; size: many; D: TRBD1; V: TRBV7-9; CDR3: CASSYQTGRNSPLHF; DNA: TGTGCCAGCAGCTACCAGACAGGGAGGAATTCACCCCTCCACTTT
J: TRBJ1-4; size: many; D: NA; V: TRBV9; CDR3: CASSVVETRSEKLFF; DNA: TGTGCCAGCAGCGTAGTAGAGACAAGGAGTGAAAAACTGTTTTTT
J: TRBJ2-1; size: many; D: NA; V: TRBV20-1; CDR3: CSARGYDEQFF; DNA: TGCAGTGCTAGAGGTTATGATGAGCAGTTCTTC
J: TRBJ2-7; size: many; D: TRBD1; V: TRBV6-1; CDR3: CASSSSTPGQYYEQYF; DNA: TGTGCCAGCAGTTCGTCGACGCCGGGACAGTATTACGAGCAGTACTTC
J: TRBJ2-1; size: many; D: TRBD2; V: TRBV6-5; CDR3: CASKIGGSSYNEQFF; DNA: TGTGCCAGCAAAATCGGCGGGAGCTCCTACAATGAGCAGTTCTTC
J: TRBJ2-2; size: few; D: TRBD1; V: TRBV29-1; CDR3: CSVGDRLTGELFF; DNA: TGCAGCGTCGGGGACAGGCTCACCGGGGAGCTGTTTTTT
J: TRBJ1-4; size: NA; D: TRBD1; V: TRBV3-1; CDR3: CASSQGGTGNEKLFF; DNA: TGTGCCAGCAGCCAAGGCGGGACAGGAAATGAAAAACTGTTTTTT
J: TRBJ1-4; size: NA; D: TRBD1; V: TRBV7-9; CDR3: CASSVRDRDEKLFF; DNA: TGTGCCAGCAGCGTCCGGGACAGGGATGAAAAACTGTTTTTT
J: TRBJ2-7; size: NA; D: TRBD1; V: TRBV27; CDR3: CASSFPGTGGREQYF; DNA: TGTGCCAGCAGTTTCCCCGGGACAGGGGGTAGAGAGCAGTACTTC
J: TRBJ2-7; size: few; D: TRBD1; V: TRBV20-1; CDR3: CSARGTGSEQYF; DNA: TGCAGTGCTAGAGGGACAGGGAGCGAGCAGTACTTC
J: TRBJ2-7; size: many; D: NA; V: TRBV27; CDR3: CASSQDIRINLYEQYF; DNA: TGTGCCAGCAGCCAGGACATTCGGATCAACCTCTACGAGCAGTACTTC
J: TRBJ1-3; size: few; D: NA; V: TRBV10-3; CDR3: CAIRQSFSGNTIYF; DNA: TGTGCCATCAGGCAGAGTTTCTCTGGAAACACCATATATTTT
J: TRBJ2-3; size: NA; D: NA; V: TRBV25-1; CDR3: CASSDLRTSTDTQYF; DNA: TGTGCCAGCAGTGACCTTAGAACCTCGACAGATACGCAGTATTTT
J: TRBJ2-7; size: NA; D: NA; V: TRBV6-2/TRBV6-3; CDR3: CASRLGHASYEQYF; DNA: TGTGCCAGCAGATTGGGACACGCATCCTACGAGCAGTACTTC
J: TRBJ2-2; size: NA; D: NA; V: TRBV11-1; CDR3: CASRRPPGELFF; DNA: TGTGCCAGCAGACGACCCCCCGGGGAGCTGTTTTTT
J: TRBJ2-7; size: NA; D: TRBD1; V: TRBV5-4; CDR3: CASSLGQGWDEQYF; DNA: TGTGCCAGCAGCTTGGGACAGGGGTGGGACGAGCAGTACTTC
J: TRBJ1-2; size: few; D: NA; V: TRBV7-3; CDR3: CASSLTAGQGGYTF; DNA: TGTGCCAGCAGCTTAACCGCAGGACAAGGGGGCTACACCTTC
J: TRBJ2-2; size: NA; D: TRBD2; V: TRBV14; CDR3: CASSRTSKAGELFF; DNA: TGTGCCAGCAGCCGGACTAGCAAGGCCGGGGAGCTGTTTTTT
J: TRBJ2-4; size: NA; D: NA; V: TRBV6-2/TRBV6-3; CDR3: CASSILLRLAKNIQYF; DNA: TGTGCCAGCAGTATCCTGTTGCGGCTAGCCAAAAACATTCAGTACTTC
J: TRBJ2-1; size: many; D: NA; V: TRBV20-1; CDR3: CSARLGGGNEQFF; DNA: TGCAGTGCTAGACTCGGGGGCGGCAATGAGCAGTTCTTC
J: TRBJ2-6; size: many; D: NA; V: TRBV5-1; CDR3: CASSPRTQGRRGANVLTF; DNA: TGCGCCAGCAGCCCCAGGACTCAGGGGCGCAGGGGGGCCAACGTCCTGACTTTC
J: TRBJ2-2; size: NA; D: NA; V: TRBV5-1; CDR3: CASSYDRGGELFF; DNA: TGCGCCAGCAGCTACGATCGCGGCGGGGAGCTGTTTTTT
J: TRBJ1-2; size: few; D: TRBD1; V: TRBV29-1; CDR3: CSGWTGGNYGYTF; DNA: TGCAGCGGTTGGACAGGGGGCAACTATGGCTACACCTTC
J: TRBJ2-7; size: many; D: TRBD1; V: TRBV28; CDR3: CASRSTGTGGSYEQYF; DNA: TGTGCCAGCAGATCGACCGGGACAGGGGGCTCCTACGAGCAGTACTTC
J: TRBJ2-7; size: NA; D: TRBD1; V: TRBV18; CDR3: CASSQDRASSYEQYF; DNA: TGTGCCAGCTCACAGGACAGGGCCTCATCCTACGAGCAGTACTTC
J: TRBJ2-5; size: few; D: NA; V: TRBV18; CDR3: CASSQELGTQCF; DNA: TGTGCCAGCTCCCAGGAGTTGGGGACCCAGTGCTTC
J: TRBJ1-1; size: NA; D: NA; V: TRBV6-1; CDR3: CASSQQRASGYTEAFF; DNA: TGTGCCAGCAGTCAGCAGAGGGCGTCGGGGTACACTGAAGCTTTCTTT
J: TRBJ2-5; size: many; D: TRBD2; V: TRBV20-1; CDR3: CSAGGTSRLETQYF; DNA: TGCAGTGCTGGGGGGACTAGCCGGTTGGAGACCCAGTACTTC
J: TRBJ1-1; size: many; D: NA; V: TRBV4-2; CDR3: CASSRGTDTEAFF; DNA: TGTGCCAGCAGCCGGGGGACCGACACTGAAGCTTTCTTT
J: TRBJ2-1; size: many; D: NA; V: TRBV2; CDR3: CASSGVANHEQFF; DNA: TGTGCCAGCAGTGGGGTAGCCAACCATGAGCAGTTCTTC
J: TRBJ2-7; size: few; D: TRBD1; V: TRBV11-2; CDR3: CASSQPGTGMYEQYF; DNA: TGTGCCAGCAGCCAACCCGGGACAGGCATGTACGAGCAGTACTTC
J: TRBJ2-4; size: few; D: NA; V: TRBV20-1; CDR3: CSGETDKNIQYF; DNA: TGCAGTGGCGAGACAGACAAAAACATTCAGTACTTC
J: TRBJ2-7; size: few; D: TRBD1; V: TRBV4-3; CDR3: CASSQESTGGAYEQYF; DNA: TGCGCCAGCAGCCAAGAATCAACAGGGGGAGCCTACGAGCAGTACTTC
J: TRBJ2-2; size: few; D: NA; V: TRBV10-1; CDR3: CASSESGNTGELFF; DNA: TGCGCCAGCAGTGAGTCGGGGAACACCGGGGAGCTGTTTTTT
J: TRBJ1-4; size: few; D: NA; V: TRBV5-1; CDR3: CASKGSWEKLFF; DNA: TGCGCCAGCAAAGGGTCCTGGGAAAAACTGTTTTTT
J: TRBJ2-1; size: NA; D: TRBD1; V: TRBV9; CDR3: CASRDREKAFSYNEQFF; DNA: TGTGCCAGCAGGGACAGGGAGAAAGCTTTCTCCTACAATGAGCAGTTCTTC
J: TRBJ2-2; size: NA; D: TRBD1; V: TRBV7-7; CDR3: CASSLTRGKLFF; DNA: TGTGCTAGCAGCTTAACCAGGGGGAAGCTGTTTTTT
J: TRBJ1-6; size: many; D: TRBD1; V: TRBV11-2; CDR3: CASSVRQGLGGSPLHF; DNA: TGTGCCAGCAGCGTCCGACAGGGCTTAGGAGGCTCACCCCTCCACTTT
J: TRBJ2-7; size: many; D: NA; V: TRBV7-2; CDR3: CASSRTFASSYEQYF; DNA: TGTGCCAGCAGCCGGACCTTTGCGAGCTCCTACGAGCAGTACTTC
J: TRBJ1-4; size: few; D: NA; V: TRBV4-2; CDR3: CASSLAELEKLFF; DNA: TGTGCCAGCAGCCTGGCGGAGCTAGAAAAACTGTTTTTT
J: TRBJ2-5; size: many; D: TRBD2; V: TRBV7-2; CDR3: CASSTKRGGGETQYF; DNA: TGTGCCAGCAGCACCAAGCGGGGGGGAGGAGAGACCCAGTACTTC
J: TRBJ1-5; size: NA; D: NA; V: TRBV28; CDR3: CASMALDLSNQPQHF; DNA: TGTGCCAGCATGGCTCTAGATCTGAGCAATCAGCCCCAGCATTTT
J: TRBJ2-1; size: many; D: TRBD2; V: TRBV11-2; CDR3: CASSFYLADYNEQFF; DNA: TGTGCCAGCAGCTTTTACCTAGCGGACTACAATGAGCAGTTCTTC
J: TRBJ2-3; size: few; D: NA; V: TRBV4-3; CDR3: CASSQASVLAGDTQYF; DNA: TGCGCCAGCAGCCAAGCAAGCGTACTGGCGGGAGATACGCAGTATTTT
J: TRBJ1-2; size: NA; D: NA; V: TRBV12-5; CDR3: CASGQTATYGYTF; DNA: TGTGCTAGTGGTCAGACAGCTACCTATGGCTACACCTTC